The rows below give T cell receptor beta chains drawn from one sample of a study of monozygotic twins with cystic fibrosis. Some clones are missing from TCRdb's copy, which holds only in-frame ones; the method was immunoSEQ multiplex PCR. There are about 30,000 clones in the sample; around nine tenths occur only once, and roughly 0.54% lies in the top ten. Specimen: blood. The receptors derive from a girl aged 2-15 years with cystic fibrosis. Each CDR3 is given with its conserved first and last residue. The D gene is left open where the match is weak. Only part of the rows carry a size: once, few, many, or a class if the clone is expanded.

abundance,j_gene,d_gene,v_gene,CDR3aa,CDR3nt
few,TRBJ1-2,NA,TRBV10-3,CAISEETVYGYTF,TGTGCCATCAGTGAGGAGACAGTCTATGGCTACACCTTC
NA,TRBJ1-3,TRBD1,TRBV4-2,CASSPRSEQYRGF,TGTGCCAGCAGCCCAAGGAGTGAACAGTACAGGGGGTTT
NA,TRBJ2-7,TRBD2,TRBV4-1,CASSPHRSGGIGDEQYF,TGCGCCAGCAGCCCTCACCGCAGCGGGGGGATCGGGGACGAGCAGTACTTC
NA,TRBJ2-3,TRBD1,TRBV19,CASSITGGWSTDTQYF,TGTGCCAGTAGTATTACAGGGGGTTGGAGCACAGATACGCAGTATTTT
NA,TRBJ1-1,NA,TRBV19,CASTMGRLGGVNTEAFF,TGTGCCAGTACCATGGGGAGGCTCGGGGGCGTGAACACTGAAGCTTTCTTT
NA,TRBJ1-1,NA,TRBV7-9,CASSLQGFATEAFF,TGTGCCAGCAGCTTACAGGGATTTGCCACTGAAGCTTTCTTT
NA,TRBJ2-1,TRBD2,TRBV5-1,CASSRDYRSAQYNEQFF,TGCGCCAGTTCCCGGGACTACCGAAGTGCCCAATACAATGAGCAGTTCTTC
NA,TRBJ1-3,NA,TRBV25-1,CASSDIRESYNTIYF,TGTGCCAGCAGTGACATCCGGGAATCGTATAACACCATATATTTT
NA,TRBJ2-1,TRBD2,TRBV9,CASSYSGGASYNEQFF,TGTGCCAGCAGTTATAGCGGGGGGGCCTCCTACAATGAGCAGTTCTTC
once,TRBJ1-1,NA,TRBV12-5,CASGLVLRGRGTEAFF,TGTGCTAGTGGTTTGGTACTAAGGGGTCGGGGCACTGAAGCTTTCTTT
NA,TRBJ2-1,TRBD2,TRBV7-8,CASSLAGGPYNEQFF,TGTGCCAGCAGTCTAGCGGGGGGGCCCTACAATGAGCAGTTCTTC
NA,TRBJ2-7,NA,TRBV11-1,CASSLEQTTYEQYF,TGTGCCAGCAGCTTAGAACAGACAACCTACGAGCAGTACTTC
NA,TRBJ2-7,NA,TRBV7-2,CASSFSYEQYF,TGTGCCAGCAGCTTCTCCTACGAGCAGTACTTC
NA,TRBJ1-6,NA,TRBV27,CASSPGAVSSYNSPLHF,TGTGCCAGCAGTCCAGGGGCGGTGAGCTCCTATAATTCACCCCTCCACTTT
NA,TRBJ1-6,NA,TRBV6-1,CASRTNGQYNSPLHF,TGTGCCAGCAGGACGAATGGGCAGTATAATTCACCCCTCCACTTT
NA,TRBJ2-7,NA,TRBV30,CAWSPTNTYEQYF,TGTGCCTGGAGTCCGACTAACACCTACGAGCAGTACTTC
NA,TRBJ2-5,NA,TRBV18,CASSPLGLPQETQYF,TGTGCCAGCTCGCCGCTGGGACTCCCGCAAGAGACCCAGTACTTC
NA,TRBJ2-3,NA,TRBV5-4,CASSLSNPSTDTQYF,TGTGCCAGCAGCTTGTCTAATCCTAGCACAGATACGCAGTATTTT
NA,TRBJ1-3,NA,TRBV18,CASSAYGSGNTIYF,TGTGCCAGCTCAGCCTACGGGTCTGGAAACACCATATATTTT
few,TRBJ1-2,TRBD1,TRBV5-1,CASTLDRDYGYTF,TGCGCCAGCACCTTGGACAGGGACTATGGCTACACCTTC
few,TRBJ2-7,NA,TRBV7-8,CASSLHRLRGYEQYF,TGTGCCAGCAGCTTACACAGGCTCCGGGGGTACGAGCAGTACTTC
NA,TRBJ2-7,NA,TRBV6-5,CASSRGLSYEQYF,TGTGCCAGCAGTAGGGGACTTTCCTACGAGCAGTACTTC
NA,TRBJ2-5,NA,TRBV6-6,CASRIAGAQETQYF,TGTGCCAGCAGGATCGCGGGGGCCCAAGAGACCCAGTACTTC
NA,TRBJ1-1,TRBD1,TRBV13,CASSFTPLTGDTEAFF,TGTGCCAGCAGCTTCACTCCGTTGACAGGGGATACTGAAGCTTTCTTT
NA,TRBJ2-3,TRBD1,TRBV14,CASSARQGDRDTQYF,TGTGCCAGCAGCGCACGACAGGGGGACCGAGATACGCAGTATTTT
NA,TRBJ2-2,NA,TRBV5-4,CASSLGRRTGELFF,TGTGCCAGCAGCTTGGGGAGAAGGACCGGGGAGCTGTTTTTT
NA,TRBJ2-1,TRBD2,TRBV4-1,CASSLRGGGPTNEQFF,TGCGCCAGCAGCCTTCGGGGCGGGGGGCCCACAAATGAGCAGTTCTTC
NA,TRBJ2-7,TRBD2,TRBV14,CASSQRGGGAFGEQYF,TGTGCCAGCAGCCAACGCGGCGGGGGGGCTTTTGGCGAGCAGTACTTC
NA,TRBJ2-5,TRBD1,TRBV5-1,CASSWTGRAETQYF,TGCGCCAGCAGCTGGACAGGTCGGGCGGAGACCCAGTACTTC
NA,TRBJ2-3,NA,TRBV27,CASNRLGSTDTQYF,TGTGCCAGCAATCGACTAGGATCCACAGATACGCAGTATTTT
NA,TRBJ2-3,NA,TRBV15,CATRTLGTQYF,TGTGCCACCAGGACGCTAGGTACGCAGTATTTT
once,TRBJ1-2,NA,TRBV15,CATSRDFWGSYGYTF,TGTGCCACCAGCAGAGATTTTTGGGGAAGCTATGGCTACACCTTC
few,TRBJ1-1,NA,TRBV6-5,CASSYTGNTEAFF,TGTGCCAGCAGTTACACAGGGAACACTGAAGCTTTCTTT
NA,TRBJ1-2,NA,TRBV6-5,CASSYGEGIGYTF,TGTGCCAGCAGTTACGGGGAAGGGATCGGCTACACCTTC
NA,TRBJ2-3,NA,TRBV10-3,CAIGGLSTDTQYF,TGTGCCATCGGGGGACTTAGCACAGATACGCAGTATTTT
NA,TRBJ2-7,NA,TRBV4-3,CASSQMLGADYEQYF,TGCGCCAGCAGCCAAATGTTGGGAGCGGACTACGAGCAGTACTTC
NA,TRBJ2-7,NA,TRBV5-1,CASSSQGNTYEQYF,TGCGCCAGCAGCTCCCAGGGGAACACCTACGAGCAGTACTTC
NA,TRBJ2-2,TRBD1,TRBV6-1,CASSGTANTGELFF,TGTGCCAGCAGCGGGACAGCGAACACCGGGGAGCTGTTTTTT
NA,TRBJ2-3,NA,TRBV10-3,CAISYRKADTQYF,TGTGCCATCAGCTACCGAAAAGCAGATACGCAGTATTTT
NA,TRBJ1-5,NA,TRBV2,CASSEGGGRVDQPQHF,TGTGCCAGCAGTGAAGGAGGCGGCCGAGTTGATCAGCCCCAGCATTTT
NA,TRBJ1-2,NA,TRBV7-2,CASSLVAGGQGSGYTF,TGTGCCAGCAGCTTAGTGGCTGGGGGTCAGGGTAGCGGCTACACCTTC
once,TRBJ2-7,NA,TRBV7-7,CASSPGGPFGYEQYF,TGTGCCAGCAGCCCCGGGGGGCCGTTCGGGTACGAGCAGTACTTC
NA,TRBJ2-7,NA,TRBV19,CASSIFDGTYEQYF,TGTGCCAGTAGTATCTTCGACGGAACCTACGAGCAGTACTTC
NA,TRBJ1-2,NA,TRBV4-3,CASSQGAGTNYGYTF,TGCGCCAGCAGCCAAGGGGCAGGTACTAACTATGGCTACACCTTC
NA,TRBJ1-3,NA,TRBV4-2,CASSQEAHGNYRNTIYF,TGTGCCAGCAGCCAAGAGGCGCACGGGAACTATAGAAACACCATATATTTT
NA,TRBJ2-2,TRBD1,TRBV19,CASRTGRNTGELFF,TGTGCCAGCAGGACAGGGCGGAACACCGGGGAGCTGTTTTTT
NA,TRBJ1-2,TRBD1,TRBV27,CASSFALDRGIGYGYTF,TGTGCCAGCAGTTTTGCGTTGGACAGGGGAATAGGGTATGGCTACACCTTC
NA,TRBJ2-7,TRBD1,TRBV15,CATSRVRDSRYEQYF,TGTGCCACCAGCAGAGTAAGGGACAGCAGATACGAGCAGTACTTC
NA,TRBJ2-7,TRBD2,TRBV4-1,CASQNEPGLGYEQYF,TGCGCCAGCCAGAATGAACCGGGACTAGGTTACGAGCAGTACTTC
NA,TRBJ1-5,NA,TRBV7-9,CASSPQGGGSNQPQHF,TGTGCCAGCAGCCCTCAGGGTGGTGGGAGCAATCAGCCCCAGCATTTT
NA,TRBJ2-2,NA,TRBV9,CASSVATGNTGELFF,TGTGCCAGCAGCGTAGCTACGGGGAACACCGGGGAGCTGTTTTTT
NA,TRBJ2-7,NA,TRBV6-5,CASSTRGSEQYF,TGTGCCAGCAGTACCCGGGGAAGCGAGCAGTACTTC
NA,TRBJ2-2,TRBD1,TRBV6-5,CASSFGQGPTGELFF,TGTGCCAGCTCCTTCGGACAGGGACCCACCGGGGAGCTGTTTTTT
NA,TRBJ1-3,NA,TRBV5-6,CASSLSSRARGNTIYF,TGTGCCAGCAGCCTCTCCTCCCGGGCGCGAGGAAACACCATATATTTT
NA,TRBJ2-5,TRBD2,TRBV4-2,CASSQGGKGGGVETQYF,TGTGCCAGCAGCCAAGGAGGAAAGGGCGGGGGTGTTGAGACCCAGTACTTC
once,TRBJ2-7,NA,TRBV11-2,CASSLGQANSYEQYF,TGTGCCAGCAGCTTAGGTCAGGCTAACTCCTACGAGCAGTACTTC
NA,TRBJ2-7,NA,TRBV7-9,CASSLSSESSRAYEQYF,TGTGCCAGCAGCTTAAGTTCGGAATCCAGTCGGGCCTACGAGCAGTACTTC
NA,TRBJ2-7,NA,TRBV5-1,CASSLLGPETYEQYF,TGCGCCAGCAGCTTGTTGGGTCCCGAGACCTACGAGCAGTACTTC
NA,TRBJ2-3,NA,TRBV12-5,CASGLSPQLFGGAPVEDTQYF,TGTGCTAGTGGTTTGAGCCCACAGCTTTTTGGGGGGGCCCCGGTGGAAGATACGCAGTATTTT